This T cell receptor beta chain was sequenced during a study of CXCR3-negative and CXCR3-positive naive CD8 T cells. As for the study in general: Every library held about 1.5 +/- 0.3 million TRB reads, and the total came to around 150 million. Study-level findings and limits: The TRB CDR3s that CXCR3-positive naive cells carried were more hydrophobic than those of CXCR3-negative naive cells.

UMI-labeled TRB cDNA libraries were prepared by 5' RACE. Following a re-call of the 5' RACE reads, TCRdb has one entry per CDR3 protein and lacks DNA. In total, the table holds roughly 130,000 distinct CDR3 sequences. Comment on this clonotype: What it binds is not known.

CDR3 length equals 11 residues. Germline V CDR1 and CDR2: SQVTM, ANQGSEA. V is TRBV29-1 and J is TRBJ1-2; the D call from TCRdb, TRBD1, cannot be confirmed without DNA. The origin of this receptor is a human donor in good health. Some clones in this sample may be carry-over from other donors' samples. Sequencing input: naive CXCR3+ CD8+ T cells from blood. As for subset: CD45RO-CCR7+CD27+CD95- naive CD8+ T cells expressing CXCR3 (TNR3+). The chain's CDR3 is CSVPGQGGYTF.